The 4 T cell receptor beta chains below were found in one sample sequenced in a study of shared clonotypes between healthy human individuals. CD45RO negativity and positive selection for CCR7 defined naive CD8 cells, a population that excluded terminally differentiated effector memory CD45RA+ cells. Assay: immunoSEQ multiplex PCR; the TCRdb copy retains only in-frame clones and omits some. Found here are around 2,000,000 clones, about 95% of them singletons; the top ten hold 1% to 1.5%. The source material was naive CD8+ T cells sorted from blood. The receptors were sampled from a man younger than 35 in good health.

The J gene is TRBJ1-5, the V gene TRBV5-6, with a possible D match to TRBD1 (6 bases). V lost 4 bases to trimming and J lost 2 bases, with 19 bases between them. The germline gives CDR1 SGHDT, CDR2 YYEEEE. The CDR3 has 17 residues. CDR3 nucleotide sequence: TGTGCCAGCAGCGTATTCTTAGGGGGGGTTGGCAATCAGCCCCAGCATTTT. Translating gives CASSVFLGGVGNQPQHF.

CDR3 residues: CASINWGWHNGELFF. For the CDR3, the DNA is TGCGCCAGCATAAACTGGGGGTGGCATAACGGGGAGCTGTTTTTT. This chain joins TRBV5-1 and TRBJ2-2, with D perhaps given as TRBD1 or TRBD2 (5 bases each). The CDR3 contains 15 residues. V lost 6 bases to trimming and J lost 7 bases, with 19 bases between them. The germline CDR1 and CDR2 sequences are SGHRS and YFSETQ.

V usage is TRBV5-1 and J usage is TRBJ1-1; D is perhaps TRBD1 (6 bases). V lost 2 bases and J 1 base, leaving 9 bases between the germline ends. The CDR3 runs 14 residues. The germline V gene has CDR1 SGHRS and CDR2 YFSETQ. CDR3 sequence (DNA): TGCGCCAGCAGCTTTCGACAGGCGAACACTGAAGCTTTCTTT. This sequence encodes CASSFRQANTEAFF.

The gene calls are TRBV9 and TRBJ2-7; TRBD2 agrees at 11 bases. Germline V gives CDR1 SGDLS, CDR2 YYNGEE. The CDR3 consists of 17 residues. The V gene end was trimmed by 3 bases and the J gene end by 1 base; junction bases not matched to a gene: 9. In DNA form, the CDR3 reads TGTGCCAGCAGCGAGGGGGCCGGGACTAGCGGTTCCTACGAGCAGTACTTC. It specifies CASSEGAGTSGSYEQYF.